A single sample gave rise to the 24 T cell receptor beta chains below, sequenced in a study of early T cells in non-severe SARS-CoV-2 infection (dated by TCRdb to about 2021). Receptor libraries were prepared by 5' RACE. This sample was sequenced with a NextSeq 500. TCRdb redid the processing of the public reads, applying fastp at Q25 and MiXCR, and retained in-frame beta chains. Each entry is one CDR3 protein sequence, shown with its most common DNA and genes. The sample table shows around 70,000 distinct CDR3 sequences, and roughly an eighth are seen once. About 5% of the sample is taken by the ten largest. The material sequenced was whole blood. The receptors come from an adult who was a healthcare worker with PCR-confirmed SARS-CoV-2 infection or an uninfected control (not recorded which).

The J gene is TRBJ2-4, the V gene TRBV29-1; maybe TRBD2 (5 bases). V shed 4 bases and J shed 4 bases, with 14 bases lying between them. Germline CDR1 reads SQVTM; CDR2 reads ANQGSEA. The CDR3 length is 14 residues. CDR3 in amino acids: CSVVPDFRKNIQYF. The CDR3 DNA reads TGCAGCGTTGTCCCGGACTTCCGAAAAAACATTCAGTACTTC.

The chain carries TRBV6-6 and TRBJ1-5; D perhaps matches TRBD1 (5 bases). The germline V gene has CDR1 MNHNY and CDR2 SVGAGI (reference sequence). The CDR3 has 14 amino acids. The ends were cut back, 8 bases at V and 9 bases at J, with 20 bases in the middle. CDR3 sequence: CASGGGTSFRPQHF. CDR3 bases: TGTGCCAGCGGTGGGGGGACGAGTTTTCGGCCCCAGCATTTT.

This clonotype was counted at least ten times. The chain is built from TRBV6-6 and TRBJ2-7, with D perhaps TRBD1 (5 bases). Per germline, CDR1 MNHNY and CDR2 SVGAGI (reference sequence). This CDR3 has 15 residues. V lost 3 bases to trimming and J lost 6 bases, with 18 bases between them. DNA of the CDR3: TGTGCCAGCAGTTATCAGCAGGGCCCAGCTTTCGAGCAGTACTTC. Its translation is CASSYQQGPAFEQYF.

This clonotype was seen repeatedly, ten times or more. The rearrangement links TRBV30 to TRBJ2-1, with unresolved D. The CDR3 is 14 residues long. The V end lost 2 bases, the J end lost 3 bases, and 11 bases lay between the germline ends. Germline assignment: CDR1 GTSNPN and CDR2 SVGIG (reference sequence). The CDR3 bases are TGTGCCTGGAGTTACGAGACGCACTACAATGAGCAGTTCTTC. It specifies CAWSYETHYNEQFF.

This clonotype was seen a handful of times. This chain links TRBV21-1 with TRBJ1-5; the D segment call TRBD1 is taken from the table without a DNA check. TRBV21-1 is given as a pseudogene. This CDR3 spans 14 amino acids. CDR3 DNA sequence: TGTGCCAGCAGCAAAGCTAAGGGGAATCAGCCCCAGCATTTT. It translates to CASSKAKGNQPQHF.

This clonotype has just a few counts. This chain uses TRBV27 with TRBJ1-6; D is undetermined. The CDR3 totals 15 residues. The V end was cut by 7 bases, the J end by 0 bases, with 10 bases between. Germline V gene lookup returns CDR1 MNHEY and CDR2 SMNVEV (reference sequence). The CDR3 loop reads CASTRVGSYNSPLHF. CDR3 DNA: TGTGCCAGCACCCGGGTCGGCTCCTATAATTCACCCCTCCACTTT.

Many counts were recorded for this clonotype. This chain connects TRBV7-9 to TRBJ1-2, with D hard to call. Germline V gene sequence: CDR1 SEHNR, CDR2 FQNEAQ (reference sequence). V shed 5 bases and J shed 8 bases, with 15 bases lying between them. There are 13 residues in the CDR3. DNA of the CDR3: TGTGCCAGCAGCCTAGGTGAGGGAGGCGGCTACACCTTC. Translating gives CASSLGEGGGYTF.

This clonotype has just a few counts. CDR3 DNA: TGTGCCTGGAGCCTGGGTTACGAGCAGTACTTC. Translation gives CAWSLGYEQYF. The chain couples TRBV30 to TRBJ2-7; no definite D call. Trimming cost V 3 bases and J 4 bases, with 7 bases left between them. This CDR3 has 11 residues. Per the germline V gene, CDR1 is GTSNPN and CDR2 is SVGIG (reference sequence).

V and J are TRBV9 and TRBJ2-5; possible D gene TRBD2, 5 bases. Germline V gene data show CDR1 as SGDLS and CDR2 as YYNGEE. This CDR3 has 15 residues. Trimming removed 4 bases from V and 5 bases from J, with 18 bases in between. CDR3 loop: CASSSDFGRGETQYF. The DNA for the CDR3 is TGTGCCAGCAGCTCCGACTTTGGAAGAGGGGAGACCCAGTACTTC.

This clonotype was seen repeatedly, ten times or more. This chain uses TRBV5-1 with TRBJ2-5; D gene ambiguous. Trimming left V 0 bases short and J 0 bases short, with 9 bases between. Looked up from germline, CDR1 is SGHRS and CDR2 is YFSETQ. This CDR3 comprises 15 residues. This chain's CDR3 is CASSLERMYQETQYF. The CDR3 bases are TGCGCCAGCAGCTTGGAGAGGATGTACCAAGAGACCCAGTACTTC.

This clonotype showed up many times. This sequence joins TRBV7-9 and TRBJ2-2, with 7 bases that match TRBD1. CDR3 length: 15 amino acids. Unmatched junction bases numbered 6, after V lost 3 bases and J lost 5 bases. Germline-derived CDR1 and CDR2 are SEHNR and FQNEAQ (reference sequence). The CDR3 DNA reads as TGTGCCAGCAGCTTGCGGGTACAGGGGACCGGGGAGCTGTTTTTT. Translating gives CASSLRVQGTGELFF.

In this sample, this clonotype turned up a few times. CDR3 sequence: CASSIAAGARNEQFF. CDR3 coding DNA: TGTGCCAGTAGTATAGCAGCGGGGGCCCGCAATGAGCAGTTCTTC. This chain connects TRBV19 to TRBJ2-1, with 8 bases matching TRBD2. The CDR3 runs 15 residues. Losses at the gene ends were 1 base for V and 6 bases for J; bases not matched to a gene: 5. Germline CDR1 LNHDA, CDR2 SQIVND (reference sequence).

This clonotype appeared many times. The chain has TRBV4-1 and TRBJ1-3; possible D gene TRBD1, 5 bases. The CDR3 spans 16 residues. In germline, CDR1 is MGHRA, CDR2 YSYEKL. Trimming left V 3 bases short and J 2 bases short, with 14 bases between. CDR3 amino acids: CASSHEVGAAGNTIYF. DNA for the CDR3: TGCGCCAGCAGCCACGAGGTCGGGGCCGCTGGAAACACCATATATTTT.

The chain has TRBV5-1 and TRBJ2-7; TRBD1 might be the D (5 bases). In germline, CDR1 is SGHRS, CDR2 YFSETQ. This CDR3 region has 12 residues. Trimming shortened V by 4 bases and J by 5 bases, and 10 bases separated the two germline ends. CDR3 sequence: CASSPPGNEQYF. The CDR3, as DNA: TGCGCCAGCAGCCCTCCAGGGAACGAGCAGTACTTC. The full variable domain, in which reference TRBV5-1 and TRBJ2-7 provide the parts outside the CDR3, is KAGVTQTPRYLIKTRGQQVTLSCSPISGHRSVSWYQQTPGQGLQFLFEYFSETQRNKGNFPGRFSGRQFSNSRSEMNVSTLELGDSALYLCASSPPGNEQYFGPGTRLTVT.

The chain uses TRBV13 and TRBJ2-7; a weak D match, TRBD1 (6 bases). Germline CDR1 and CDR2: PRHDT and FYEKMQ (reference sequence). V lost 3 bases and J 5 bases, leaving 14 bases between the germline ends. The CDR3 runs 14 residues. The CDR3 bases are TGTGCCAGCAGCTTCCAGGGGACCCAGGACGAGCAGTACTTC. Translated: CASSFQGTQDEQYF.

The CDR3 protein is CASSAAGGGLLDTQYF. CDR3 bases: TGCGCCAGCAGCGCAGCGGGAGGGGGACTTTTGGATACGCAGTATTTT. This chain uses TRBV5-1 with TRBJ2-3, with TRBD2 matching 10 bases. The CDR3 is 16 amino acids. Germline V CDR1 and CDR2: SGHRS, YFSETQ. The J segment lost 6 bases and the V segment lost 4 bases, leaving 11 bases of the junction unmatched.

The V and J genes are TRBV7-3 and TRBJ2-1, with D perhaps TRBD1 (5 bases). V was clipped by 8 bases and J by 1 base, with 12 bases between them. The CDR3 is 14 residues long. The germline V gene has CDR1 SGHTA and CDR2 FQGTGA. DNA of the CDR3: TGTGCCAGCGCCGCAGGGCCTTCCTACAATGAGCAGTTCTTC. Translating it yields CASAAGPSYNEQFF.

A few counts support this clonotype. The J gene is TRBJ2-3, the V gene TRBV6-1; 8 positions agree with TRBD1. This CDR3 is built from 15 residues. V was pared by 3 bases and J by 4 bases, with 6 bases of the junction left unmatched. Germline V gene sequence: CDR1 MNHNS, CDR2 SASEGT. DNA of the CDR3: TGTGCCAGCAGTGAGCCGGGACAGGAGGCAGATACGCAGTATTTT. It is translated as CASSEPGQEADTQYF.

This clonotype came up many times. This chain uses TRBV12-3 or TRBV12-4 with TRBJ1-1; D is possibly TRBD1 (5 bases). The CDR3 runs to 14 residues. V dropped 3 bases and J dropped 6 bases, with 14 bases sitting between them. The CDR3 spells CASSLRGTGPEAFF. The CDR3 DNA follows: TGTGCCAGCAGTTTGAGAGGAACGGGGCCTGAAGCTTTCTTT.

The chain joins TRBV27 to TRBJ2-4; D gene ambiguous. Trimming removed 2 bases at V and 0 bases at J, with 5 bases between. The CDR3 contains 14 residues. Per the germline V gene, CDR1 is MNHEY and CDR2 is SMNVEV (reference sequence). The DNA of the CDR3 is TGTGCCAGCAGTTTAGATCTAGCCAAAAACATTCAGTACTTC. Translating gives CASSLDLAKNIQYF.

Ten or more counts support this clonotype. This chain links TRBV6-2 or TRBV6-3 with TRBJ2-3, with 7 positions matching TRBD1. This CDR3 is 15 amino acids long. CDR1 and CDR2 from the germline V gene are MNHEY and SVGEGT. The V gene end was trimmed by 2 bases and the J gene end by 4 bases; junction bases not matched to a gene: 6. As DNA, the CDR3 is TGTGCCAGCAGTTACCCGGCAGGGGGTGCAGATACGCAGTATTTT. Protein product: CASSYPAGGADTQYF.

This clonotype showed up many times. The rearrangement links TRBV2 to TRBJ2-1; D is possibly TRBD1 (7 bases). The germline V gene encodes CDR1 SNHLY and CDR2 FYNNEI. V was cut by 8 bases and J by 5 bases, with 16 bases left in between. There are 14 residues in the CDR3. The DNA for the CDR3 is TGTGCCAGCCTCAGGGGGGAGTCAAACAATGAGCAGTTCTTC. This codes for CASLRGESNNEQFF.

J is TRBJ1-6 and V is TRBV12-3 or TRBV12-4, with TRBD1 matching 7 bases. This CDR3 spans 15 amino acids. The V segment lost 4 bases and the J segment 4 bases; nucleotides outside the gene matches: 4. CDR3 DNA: TGTGCCAGCAGTTGGCGGGACAGTTATAATTCACCCCTCCACTTT. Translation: CASSWRDSYNSPLHF.

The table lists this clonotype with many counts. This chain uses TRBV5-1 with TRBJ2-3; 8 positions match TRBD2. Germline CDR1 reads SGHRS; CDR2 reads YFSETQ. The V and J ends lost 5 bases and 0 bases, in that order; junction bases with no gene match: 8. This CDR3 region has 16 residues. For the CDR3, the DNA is TGCGCCAGCAGGAATCAAGCGGGAGTAAGCACAGATACGCAGTATTTT. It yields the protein CASRNQAGVSTDTQYF.